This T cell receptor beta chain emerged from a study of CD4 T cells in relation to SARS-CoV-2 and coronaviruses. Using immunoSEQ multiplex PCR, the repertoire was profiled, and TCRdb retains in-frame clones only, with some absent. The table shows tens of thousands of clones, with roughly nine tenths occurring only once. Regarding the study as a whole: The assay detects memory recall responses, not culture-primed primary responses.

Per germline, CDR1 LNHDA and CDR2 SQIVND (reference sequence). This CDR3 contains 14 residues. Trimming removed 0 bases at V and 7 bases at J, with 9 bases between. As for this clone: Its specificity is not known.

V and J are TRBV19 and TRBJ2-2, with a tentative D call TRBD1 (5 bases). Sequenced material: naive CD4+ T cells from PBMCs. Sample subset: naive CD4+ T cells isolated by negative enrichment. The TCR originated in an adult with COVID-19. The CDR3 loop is CASSIDRVSGELFF. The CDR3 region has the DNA TGTGCCAGTAGTATAGACAGGGTCAGCGGGGAGCTGTTTTTT.